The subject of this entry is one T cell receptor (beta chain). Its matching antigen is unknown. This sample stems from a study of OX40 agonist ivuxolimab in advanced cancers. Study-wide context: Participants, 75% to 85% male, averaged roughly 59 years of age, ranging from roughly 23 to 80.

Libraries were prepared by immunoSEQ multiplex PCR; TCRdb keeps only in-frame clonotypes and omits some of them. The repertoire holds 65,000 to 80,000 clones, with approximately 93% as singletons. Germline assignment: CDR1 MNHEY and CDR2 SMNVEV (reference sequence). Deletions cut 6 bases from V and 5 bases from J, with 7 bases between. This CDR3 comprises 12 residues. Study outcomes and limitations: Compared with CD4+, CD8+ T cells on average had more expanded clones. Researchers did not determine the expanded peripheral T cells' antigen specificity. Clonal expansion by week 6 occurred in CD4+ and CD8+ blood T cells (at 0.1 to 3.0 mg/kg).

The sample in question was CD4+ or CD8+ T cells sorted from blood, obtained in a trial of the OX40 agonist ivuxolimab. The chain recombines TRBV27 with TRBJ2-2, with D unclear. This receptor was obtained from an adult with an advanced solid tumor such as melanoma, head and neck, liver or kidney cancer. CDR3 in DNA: TGTGCCAGCAGCCTAGGGACCGGGGAGCTGTTTTTT. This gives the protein CASSLGTGELFF.